This T cell receptor beta chain was sequenced in a study of control samples from healthy donors and cancer patients. Sequenced by immunoSEQ multiplex PCR; TCRdb stores in-frame clones only, minus some. The sample lists around 95,000 clones, approximately 86% occurring once. V lost 0 bases and J 12 bases, leaving 14 bases between the germline ends. This CDR3 comprises 13 residues. Germline V gives CDR1 SGHDN, CDR2 FVKESK. The sequenced sample was blood. The chain links TRBV14 to TRBJ1-1; a possible D gene is TRBD1 (6 bases). The source of this sequence is a man aged 25 to 45 in good health. CDR3 nucleotides: TGTGCCAGCAGCCAAGAGATCAGGGGTAAGACTTTCTTT. This translates into CASSQEIRGKTFF.